This TCR beta chain was profiled in a study of T cell clonotyping in hematopoietic cell transplantation. General study results and limits: After transplant, recipient diversity fell while pathologically expanded clonotypes grew through day 180. At the given depth, recipient repertoires were over 95% de novo clonotypes.

Assay used: immunoSEQ multiplex PCR; TCRdb lists only in-frame clones, some missing. The table lists 10,000 to 15,000 clones, approximately 90% of them singletons. Germline CDR1 is SGHTA and CDR2 is FQGNSA. V trimming: 2 bases; J trimming: 4 bases; junction bases outside the gene matches: 5. The CDR3 totals 16 residues. Worth noting for this clone: Its antigen remains unidentified.

The V call is TRBV7-2, the J call TRBJ1-5; 10 nucleotides align to TRBD1. Sequencing was carried out using peripheral blood mononuclear cells. The sequence was obtained from a man younger than 45 in good health. Some clones in this sample may be carry-over from other donors' samples. CDR3 DNA: TGTGCCAGCAGCTTAAGACAGGGGGCGGGGAATCAGCCCCAGCATTTT. Its protein is CASSLRQGAGNQPQHF.